The entry that follows covers one T cell receptor beta chain sequence. No antigen is known for it. This sample is part of a study of shared clonotypes between healthy human individuals. Study observations and caveats: Richness estimates generally favored naive over memory subsets. In contrast to clonotypes shared by all four donors, non-shared clonotypes had lower generation probabilities.

The length of the CDR3 is 13 residues. Trimming removed 6 bases from V and 2 bases from J, with 11 bases in between. Per germline, CDR1 SGHRS and CDR2 YFSETQ. Assay used: immunoSEQ multiplex PCR; TCRdb lists only in-frame clones, some missing. There are roughly 1,000,000 clones in the sample; around 78% occur only once, and more than 0.5% lies in the top ten. This chain uses TRBV5-1 with TRBJ2-5; TRBD2 might be the D (5 bases). Sequenced material: memory CD4+ T cells from PBMCs. Subset defined: CD45RA-negative fraction. The TCR comes from a man aged 18 to 30 in good health. Some clones in this sample may be carry-over from other donors' samples. This CDR3 is CASKRAVQETQYF. The DNA of the CDR3 is TGCGCCAGCAAAAGAGCGGTACAAGAGACCCAGTACTTC.